Listed below are T cell receptor beta chains from one sample, sequenced in a study of blood T cell repertoires in COVID-19. The method was immunoSEQ multiplex PCR; TCRdb's version includes in-frame clones alone and lacks a portion of them. The table lists about 440,000 clones, approximately 90% of them singletons. Specimen: PBMCs or T cells enriched from blood (not recorded which). Receptor source: a woman between 18 and 29 years old with acute COVID-19. CDR3s include the opening cysteine and the closing phenylalanine or tryptophan. The D gene is left open where the match is weak. Clone size appears in some rows only: once, few, many, or a class for an expanded clone.

TRBV4-1	NA	TRBJ2-7	TRBD1	TGCGCCAGCAGCCAAGGACAGGGCCACGAGCAGTACTTC	CASSQGQGHEQYF
TRBV12-3/TRBV12-4	NA	TRBJ2-1	NA	TGTGCCAGCAGTAAGGACAGCAACAATGAGCAGTTCTTC	CASSKDSNNEQFF
TRBV20-1	NA	TRBJ2-7	TRBD2	TGCAGTGCTAGTCATCCCTCGGACTGGACTAGCAGATTTTACGAGCAGTACTTC	CSASHPSDWTSRFYEQYF
TRBV28	NA	TRBJ1-5	TRBD1	TGTGCCAGCAGTCGGACAGGGACGAATAGCAATCAGCCCCAGCATTTT	CASSRTGTNSNQPQHF
TRBV5-4	NA	TRBJ2-7	NA	TGTGCCAGCAGTGCCCGTCGGGACAAAATTTACTACGAGCAGTACTTC	CASSARRDKIYYEQYF
TRBV28	NA	TRBJ1-1	TRBD1	TGTGCCAGCAGTTCCTCCACAAAGGGGGCTGGGATCAACACTGAAGCTTTCTTT	CASSSSTKGAGINTEAFF
TRBV5-6	NA	TRBJ2-3	TRBD2	TGTGCCAGCAGCTTGCGACTAGCGGGAGAAGGAGATACGCAGTATTTT	CASSLRLAGEGDTQYF
TRBV9	NA	TRBJ1-6	TRBD1	TGTGCCAGCAGCCCCCGTCGGGACAGGGCATGGTCACCCCTCCACTTT	CASSPRRDRAWSPLHF
TRBV7-8	NA	TRBJ2-7	TRBD2	TGTGCCAGCAGCTTAGTGGCTAGCGGGAGAGAGCAGTACTTC	CASSLVASGREQYF
TRBV27	NA	TRBJ1-4	NA	TGTGCCAGCAGTTTTGGGGACTCGAATGAAAAACTGTTTTTT	CASSFGDSNEKLFF
TRBV3-1/TRBV3-2	NA	TRBJ2-7	TRBD2	TGTGCCAGCAGCCTTAGCGGGAGGACCGACGAGCAGTACTTC	CASSLSGRTDEQYF
TRBV6-9	NA	TRBJ2-1	NA	TGTGCCAGCAGTTATTCGGATGGTAACAGCAGCAATGAGCAGTTCTTC	CASSYSDGNSSNEQFF
TRBV5-4	NA	TRBJ2-5	NA	TGTGCCAGCAGCTTGTCAGGGCAGTTGGGGACCCAGTACTTC	CASSLSGQLGTQYF
TRBV2	NA	TRBJ2-5	NA	TGTGCCAGCGGGCAGCAAGAGACCCAGTACTTC	CASGQQETQYF
TRBV28	once	TRBJ1-2	TRBD1	TGTGCCAGCAGTTTATGGCGAGACAGGGGATTTAACTATGGCTACACCTTC	CASSLWRDRGFNYGYTF
TRBV18	NA	TRBJ1-3	NA	TGTGCCAGCTCACCAAACTCGCCTGGGACAAACGGAAACACCATATATTTT	CASSPNSPGTNGNTIYF
TRBV9	few	TRBJ2-1	TRBD1	TGTGCCAGCAGCCAAGTTTGGGACAGCTCCTACAATGAGCAGTTCTTC	CASSQVWDSSYNEQFF
TRBV11-2	NA	TRBJ2-7	NA	TGTGCCAGCAGCCGTTCCCAGGGGCCCTACGAGCAGTACTTC	CASSRSQGPYEQYF
TRBV2	NA	TRBJ1-4	TRBD1	TGTGCCAGCAGTGACAGGGGGGTTAATGAAAAACTGTTTTTT	CASSDRGVNEKLFF
TRBV6-5	NA	TRBJ2-1	TRBD2	TGTGCCAGCAGACGGACTAGCGGCTACAATGAGCAGTTCTTC	CASRRTSGYNEQFF
TRBV10-1	NA	TRBJ2-5	NA	TGCGCCAGCAGTGAGTTGGCGGGAGGACAGGTTGAGACCCAGTACTTC	CASSELAGGQVETQYF
TRBV27	few	TRBJ2-2	TRBD1	TGTGCCAGCTCGGGACAGGGTCACGGGGAGCTGTTTTTT	CASSGQGHGELFF